This T cell receptor beta chain was observed in a study of shared clonotypes between healthy human individuals. This CDR3 is built from 12 residues. V dropped 4 bases and J dropped 8 bases, with 7 bases sitting between them. CDR1 SGHNT and CDR2 YYREEE come from the germline V gene (reference sequence). Only in-frame clones appear in the TCRdb table, and some are missing; sequencing was by immunoSEQ multiplex PCR. This table has 2 million to 2.5 million clones, around 95% appearing once. The chain couples TRBV5-4 to TRBJ1-6; D gene ambiguous. Specimen: naive CD4+ T cells sorted from blood. Subset given: CD45RA+ positively selected. The sequence was collected from a man aged 18 to 35 in good health. CDR3 in DNA: TGTGCCAGCAGCCACCCCGATTCACCCCTCCACTTT. This sequence encodes CASSHPDSPLHF.